This T cell receptor beta chain was retrieved from a study of a mutant IDH1 vaccine in newly diagnosed glioma. The overall study: Patients' prior therapy spanned radiotherapy, temozolomide, or both; most underwent both.

Time point meaning: baseline, week 1 (first vaccination visit). Treatment indicated: pre-vaccination baseline after standard-of-care therapy. TCRdb keeps only in-frame clones here, not all; method: immunoSEQ multiplex PCR. The sample carries tens of thousands of clones, about four fifths recorded once. This specimen consisted of PBMCs, obtained from a glioma patient treated with radiotherapy, temozolomide or both. The sequence was collected from a man aged 30 to 45 with glioma.

The CDR3 loop is CASGGMGERSLHF. The CDR3 nucleotides are TGTGCCAGCGGGGGTATGGGGGAAAGGTCCCTCCACTTT. V is TRBV2 and J is TRBJ1-6, with D maybe TRBD1 (5 bases). Trimming removed 8 bases at V and 14 bases at J, with 19 bases between. Germline lookup yields CDR1 SNHLY and CDR2 FYNNEI. The CDR3 totals 13 residues.